This passage covers 25 T cell receptor beta chains from one sample sequenced in a study of blood T cell repertoires in COVID-19. Sequenced by immunoSEQ multiplex PCR; TCRdb stores in-frame clones only, minus some. The sample holds 250,000 to 350,000 clones, 85% to 90% seen once. Specimen: peripheral blood. The receptors stem from a woman aged 25 to 39 with COVID-19, enrolled during active disease.

In DNA form, the CDR3 reads TGCAGCGTTGAAAGCCCCACGAGCTCCTACAATGAGCAGTTCTTC. This translates into CSVESPTSSYNEQFF. The genes are TRBV29-1 and TRBJ2-1; D gene unclear. The germline gives CDR1 SQVTM, CDR2 ANQGSEA. This CDR3 contains 15 residues. Between the trimmed V and J ends, which lost 2 bases and 0 bases, there was a span of 11 bases.

This chain connects TRBV29-1 to TRBJ1-1; tentatively, D is TRBD1 (5 bases). CDR1 SQVTM and CDR2 ANQGSEA come from the germline V gene. The CDR3 runs to 11 residues. The V end lost 6 bases, the J end lost 11 bases, and 16 bases lay between the germline ends. CDR3 sequence reads: CSVHTGDVAFF. The CDR3 coding sequence is TGCAGCGTCCACACGGGGGATGTGGCTTTCTTT.

The gene calls are TRBV2 and TRBJ1-3; the match to TRBD1 covers 9 bases. There are 14 residues in the CDR3. The germline V gene encodes CDR1 SNHLY and CDR2 FYNNEI. With V trimmed by 5 bases and J by 2 bases, 1 base remained unmatched. CDR3 in amino acids: CASSRDRAGNTIYF. The CDR3 DNA reads TGTGCCAGCAGTCGGGACAGGGCTGGAAACACCATATATTTT. Combining the CDR3 with reference TRBV2 and TRBJ1-3 gives the whole variable domain EPEVTQTPSHQVTQMGQEVILRCVPISNHLYFYWYRQILGQKVEFLVSFYNNEISEKSEIFDDQFSVERPDGSNFTLKIRSTKLEDSAMYFCASSRDRAGNTIYFGEGSWLTVV.

This chain uses TRBV11-2 with TRBJ2-5, with 8 bases aligning to TRBD1. Germline-derived CDR1 and CDR2 are SGHAT and FQNNGV. There are 15 residues in the CDR3. With 2 bases clipped from V and 1 base from J, the junction kept 3 bases outside the gene matches. The CDR3 sequence is CASSLMTGAQETQYF. CDR3 bases: TGTGCCAGCAGCTTAATGACAGGGGCCCAAGAGACCCAGTACTTC.

The gene calls are TRBV11-2 and TRBJ2-1; 7 bases agree with TRBD2. The CDR3 spans 17 residues. After removal of 5 bases from V and 4 bases from J, the junction contained 14 bases not matched to a gene. In germline, CDR1 is SGHAT, CDR2 FQNNGV. The DNA of the CDR3 is TGTGCCAGCAGCGAGACGCCAGGGTGGGGGGGATACAATGAGCAGTTCTTC. As protein: CASSETPGWGGYNEQFF.

The chain uses TRBV5-4 and TRBJ2-7, with D possibly TRBD1 on 6 matching bases. V was trimmed by 4 bases and J by 3 bases, leaving 20 bases between them. The CDR3 spans 16 residues. Looked up from germline, CDR1 is SGHNT and CDR2 is YYREEE (reference sequence). CDR3 sequence (DNA): TGTGCCAGCAGCGCTGGGCCACCCCCGACAGGCTACGAGCAGTACTTC. Amino acids: CASSAGPPPTGYEQYF.

The rearrangement joins TRBV5-1 to TRBJ2-7; D gene unclear. The CDR3 is 14 residues long. Germline V lookup: CDR1 SGHRS, CDR2 YFSETQ. The V and J ends lost 0 bases and 8 bases respectively, with 15 bases between them. The CDR3 sequence: CASSLGAAPWKQYF. The DNA for the CDR3 is TGCGCCAGCAGCTTGGGGGCAGCTCCCTGGAAGCAGTACTTC.

The chain employs TRBV27 and TRBJ1-5; 9 bases align to TRBD1. Germline CDR1 MNHEY, CDR2 SMNVEV (reference sequence). Unmatched junction bases numbered 6, after V lost 5 bases and J lost 4 bases. The CDR3 has 15 amino acids. CDR3 protein: CASSRQGQGNQPQHF. The CDR3, as DNA: TGTGCCAGCAGTCGTCAGGGACAGGGAAATCAGCCCCAGCATTTT.

This sequence joins TRBV7-3 and TRBJ2-1, with TRBD2 matching over 7 bases. The CDR3 is made up of 16 amino acids. V shed 0 bases, J shed 4 bases, and the junction held 6 bases outside the gene matches. The germline gives CDR1 SGHTA, CDR2 FQGTGA. CDR3 protein: CASSLTAGREYNEQFF. The CDR3 nucleotides are TGTGCCAGCAGCTTAACGGCAGGGAGGGAATACAATGAGCAGTTCTTC.

CDR3 sequence: CASSERGQVNTEAFF. The CDR3 DNA follows: TGTGCCAGCAGCGAGCGGGGACAGGTGAACACTGAAGCTTTCTTT. J is TRBJ1-1 and V is TRBV5-5; 8 bases are shared with TRBD1. This CDR3 comprises 15 residues. Germline V gene sequence: CDR1 SGHKS, CDR2 YYEKEE (reference sequence). The trim removed 4 bases at V and 0 bases at J, leaving 5 bases unmatched.

This chain uses TRBV10-2 with TRBJ1-5, with 8 positions matching TRBD1. Germline CDR1 is WSHSY and CDR2 is SAAADI. V dropped 7 bases and J dropped 5; count of bases not matched to a gene: 10. The CDR3 is made up of 15 amino acids. In DNA form, the CDR3 reads TGCGCCAGCAAGCAGGGGGCGAGGGAGGATCAGCCCCAGCATTTT. It yields the protein CASKQGAREDQPQHF.

The CDR3 nucleotides read TGTGCCAGCAGCTCTACAGCGGCAAATCAGCCCCAGCATTTT. Its protein product is CASSSTAANQPQHF. The gene calls are TRBV7-2 and TRBJ1-5, with D unresolved. This CDR3 contains 14 residues. Per germline, CDR1 SGHTA and CDR2 FQGNSA. Trimming left V 4 bases short and J 4 bases short, with 11 bases between.

The chain uses TRBV25-1 and TRBJ2-1; 8 nucleotides match TRBD1. The germline V gene has CDR1 MGHDK and CDR2 SYGVNS. V lost 6 bases and J lost 6; bases outside the gene matches: 10. The CDR3 totals 15 residues. CDR3 protein: CASSLRDRWSNEQFF. In DNA, the CDR3 is TGTGCCAGCAGCCTTCGGGACAGGTGGAGCAATGAGCAGTTCTTC.

The genes are TRBV19 and TRBJ1-5, with 8 nucleotides matching TRBD1. Germline loops: CDR1 LNHDA, CDR2 SQIVND (reference sequence). This CDR3 contains 15 residues. V lost 6 bases to trimming and J lost 2 bases; unmatched junction nucleotides: 6. This chain's CDR3 is CASREDRDGNQPQHF. CDR3 coding DNA: TGTGCCAGTAGAGAGGACAGGGACGGCAATCAGCCCCAGCATTTT.

The genes are TRBV4-2 and TRBJ2-7; 7 bases align to TRBD2. The V segment lost 0 bases and the J segment 5 bases; nucleotides outside the gene matches: 7. Germline CDR1 reads LGHNA; CDR2 reads YNFKEQ. The CDR3 is 15 residues long. CDR3 in amino acids: CASSQESGRGHEQYF. The CDR3 DNA reads TGTGCCAGCAGCCAAGAGAGTGGGAGGGGCCACGAGCAGTACTTC.

Turning to this clone: Other DNA sequences in this sample translate to the same CDR3. The rearrangement links TRBV12-3 or TRBV12-4 to TRBJ1-5; 9 nucleotides align to TRBD1. The length of the CDR3 is 13 residues. The V gene end was trimmed by 6 bases and the J gene end by 5 bases; junction bases not matched to a gene: 2. The CDR3 region is CASRGQGDQPQHF. Here the CDR3 DNA reads TGTGCCAGCAGGGGACAGGGAGATCAGCCCCAGCATTTT.

The gene calls are TRBV30 and TRBJ1-2, with D possibly matching TRBD1 (5 bases). Germline assignment: CDR1 GTSNPN and CDR2 SVGIG (reference sequence). Trimming took 4 bases from V and 8 from J, leaving 32 bases between them. The CDR3 spans 18 residues. The CDR3 reads CAWTFIGTAGTGRAGYTF. Written as DNA, the CDR3 is TGTGCCTGGACCTTTATCGGGACGGCGGGAACTGGGAGGGCGGGCTACACCTTC. The full variable domain, completed using reference TRBV30 and TRBJ1-2, is SQTIHQWPATLVQPVGSPLSLECTVEGTSNPNLYWYRQAAGRGLQLLFYSVGIGQISSEVPQNLSASRPQDRQFILSSKKLLLSDSGFYLCAWTFIGTAGTGRAGYTFGSGTRLTVV.

The chain carries TRBV30 and TRBJ1-1, with 7 bases fitting TRBD1. Germline V lookup: CDR1 GTSNPN, CDR2 SVGIG (reference sequence). V trimming: 3 bases; J trimming: 0 bases; junction bases outside the gene matches: 4. This CDR3 spans 14 amino acids. CDR3 bases: TGTGCCTGGAGCGGGGGACAGCTGAACACTGAAGCTTTCTTT. This sequence encodes CAWSGGQLNTEAFF.

The chain uses TRBV2 and TRBJ2-5, with 12 bases matching TRBD1. After removal of 6 bases from V and 6 bases from J, the junction contained 8 bases not matched to a gene. The CDR3 totals 15 residues. Germline CDR1 is SNHLY and CDR2 is FYNNEI. The CDR3 here is CASRSGTGGIKTQYF. The CDR3 nucleotides read TGTGCCAGCAGGTCCGGGACAGGGGGCATAAAGACCCAGTACTTC.

CDR3 region: CASNPTSGRTFYNEQFF. CDR3 in DNA: TGTGCCAGCAACCCGACTAGCGGGAGGACGTTCTACAATGAGCAGTTCTTC. The J gene is TRBJ2-1, the V gene TRBV28, with TRBD2 matching over 13 bases. The V segment lost 7 bases and the J segment 3 bases; nucleotides outside the gene matches: 9. Germline CDR1 MDHEN, CDR2 SYDVKM. This CDR3 is built from 17 residues.

The rearrangement joins TRBV5-4 to TRBJ2-3; D not resolved. The CDR3 spans 14 residues. Between the trimmed V and J ends, which lost 0 bases and 2 bases, there was a span of 7 bases. CDR1 and CDR2 (germline): SGHNT, YYREEE (reference sequence). CDR3 in DNA: TGTGCCAGCAGCTTGGACAAGTACACAGATACGCAGTATTTT. Translated, it gives CASSLDKYTDTQYF.

The chain uses TRBV5-4 and TRBJ1-1, with a weak D call TRBD1 (6 bases). CDR1 is SGHNT and CDR2 is YYREEE in the germline V gene (reference sequence). The V end lost 0 bases, the J end lost 1 base, and 19 bases lay between the germline ends. The CDR3 has 18 amino acids. In DNA, the CDR3 is TGTGCCAGCAGCTTGGGAGGGGGAGGGTCTTTTGGGAACACTGAAGCTTTCTTT. Its translation is CASSLGGGGSFGNTEAFF.

This clone was counted once. The chain recombines TRBV21-1 with TRBJ2-5; the table names TRBD1, a call not compared with the DNA. TRBV21-1 is recorded as a pseudogene. This CDR3 spans 16 amino acids. The CDR3 sequence: CASSSPPGTGGETQYF. The CDR3 DNA sequence: TGTGCCAGCAGCTCACCCCCAGGGACAGGAGGGGAGACCCAGTACTTC.

The count of this clone is one. The genes are TRBV5-1 and TRBJ2-6; D is unclear. V lost 4 bases, J lost 0 bases, and 14 bases lay in between. In germline, CDR1 is SGHRS, CDR2 YFSETQ. This CDR3 has 17 residues. CDR3 sequence: CASSPPSGPSGANVLTF. CDR3 in DNA: TGCGCCAGCAGCCCCCCAAGTGGGCCCTCTGGGGCCAACGTCCTGACTTTC.

The chain carries TRBV6-4 and TRBJ1-4; D possibly corresponds to TRBD1 (5 bases). Trimming took off 6 bases at V and 7 bases at J, with 12 bases between the two ends. Germline CDR1 is MRHNA and CDR2 is SNTAGT. The CDR3 consists of 13 residues. CDR3 residues: CASSVNGGEKLFF. The CDR3, as DNA: TGTGCCAGCAGCGTTAACGGGGGTGAAAAACTGTTTTTT.